This TCR beta chain appears in the sequencing data of a study of cytomegalovirus exposure and HLA in healthy donors. Study-level results: Most TCRs appeared rarely, but some public TCRs recurred in many donors. The classifier was said to identify cytomegalovirus status with high specificity and sensitivity. The study dropped some indistinguishable V segments, TRBV6-2 and TRBV6-3 among them. Researchers catalogued about 150 TCR beta chains as cytomegalovirus-associated.

Germline values: CDR1 LGHNA, CDR2 YNFKEQ. The CDR3 runs to 16 residues. Primers included in the PCR were 60 Vbeta and 13 Jbeta primers. Clones were sequenced by immunoSEQ multiplex PCR, and TCRdb holds only the in-frame ones, with some missing. The sample has about 180,000 clones, about 69% seen once. About this clone: Its antigen is not identified.

This chain links TRBV4-2 with TRBJ2-5; the match to TRBD2 covers 9 bases. The J call may be mistaken, given a closer DNA end match to TRBJ2-7. Source material: PBMCs. The TCR sequence derives from a male donor in good health and CMV-seronegative. The DNA of the CDR3 is TGTGCCAGCAGCCTCCTGGGGCGGGAGGGCCGGTACGAGCAGTACTTC. This translates into CASSLLGREGRYEQYF.